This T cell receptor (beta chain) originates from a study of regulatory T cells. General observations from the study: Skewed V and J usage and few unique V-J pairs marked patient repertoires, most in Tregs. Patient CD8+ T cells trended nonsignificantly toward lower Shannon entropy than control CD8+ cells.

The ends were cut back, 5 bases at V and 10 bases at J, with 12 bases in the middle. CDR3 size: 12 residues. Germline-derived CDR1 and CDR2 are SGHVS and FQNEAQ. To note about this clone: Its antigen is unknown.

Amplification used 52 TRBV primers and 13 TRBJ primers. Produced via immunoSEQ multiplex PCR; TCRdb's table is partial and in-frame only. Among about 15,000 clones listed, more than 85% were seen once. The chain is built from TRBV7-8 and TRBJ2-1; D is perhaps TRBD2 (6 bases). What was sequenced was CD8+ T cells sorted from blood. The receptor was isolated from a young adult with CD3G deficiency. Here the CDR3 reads CASSRRGGEQFF. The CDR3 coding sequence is TGTGCCAGCAGCCGGCGGGGTGGGGAGCAGTTCTTC.